The clone carrying this T cell receptor beta chain rates as medium-sized. Trimming left V 3 bases short and J 3 bases short, with 12 bases between. The germline CDR1 and CDR2 sequences are MNHEY and SMNVEV (reference sequence). This CDR3 region has 14 residues. This sample stems from a study of metastatic and nonmetastatic thyroid tumors. About the study: The study looked at repertoires side by side in blood and in tumor or nodule tissue from malignant and benign thyroid patients.

Patients were all untreated before their thyroid surgery. Original processing notes: In papillary thyroid cancer, a distant-metastasis classifier was built using CDR3 differences across clinicopathological groups. TCRdb re-called the PCR reads via MiXCR. The V and J calls reflect TCRdb's pipeline rather than the authors' work. Of approximately 29,000 clones detected, 16% appear once; the ten largest clones hold approximately 4.6%. Material: blood. This TCR came from a female donor with papillary thyroid cancer or a benign thyroid nodule (not recorded which). Some clones in this sample may be carry-over from other donors' samples. This chain joins TRBV27 and TRBJ2-7; D is perhaps TRBD1 or TRBD2 (5 bases each). The CDR3 sequence is CASSFPGRLYEQYF. In DNA, the CDR3 is TGTGCCAGCAGTTTCCCGGGACGCCTCTACGAGCAGTACTTC.